The 28 T cell receptor beta chains below were found in one sample sequenced in a study of T cell responses to AZD1222 COVID-19 vaccine. Generated by immunoSEQ multiplex PCR, the TCRdb table keeps only in-frame clones and is missing some. Of some 150,000 clones in the sample, roughly 88% were seen once. Source: peripheral blood, taken 28 days after the second dose of the MenACWY control vaccine. Receptor source: an adult who received the MenACWY meningococcal vaccine as a control.

The chain uses TRBV27 and TRBJ1-2; TRBD1 might be the D (6 bases). The V gene's germline CDR1 is MNHEY and CDR2 SMNVEV (reference sequence). This CDR3 is built from 15 residues. V lost 6 bases, J lost 4 bases, and 18 bases lay in between. The CDR3 DNA sequence: TGTGCCAGCAGCACAAACCCTACAGGGATCTATGGCTACACCTTC. As protein: CASSTNPTGIYGYTF.

This clone was detected only once. The chain combines TRBV7-3 with TRBJ2-3; 7 nucleotides align to TRBD1. This CDR3 has 14 amino acids. The V and J ends lost 5 bases and 4 bases, in that order; junction bases with no gene match: 6. Germline V gene lookup returns CDR1 SGHTA and CDR2 FQGTGA. The CDR3 bases are TGTGCCAGCAGCCTCCGACAGGGTTCAGATACGCAGTATTTT. Residues: CASSLRQGSDTQYF.

The rearrangement uses TRBV3-1 (or the pseudogene TRBV3-2) and TRBJ2-7; D might be TRBD1 or TRBD2, each matching 6 bases. V lost 1 base and J lost 3, with 13 bases in between. The CDR3 runs 15 residues. Germline V gene lookup returns CDR1 LGHDT and CDR2 YNNKEL (reference sequence). CDR3 bases: TGTGCCAGCAGCCAAGCTGGGGGGCCGGTCTACGAGCAGTACTTC. It encodes CASSQAGGPVYEQYF.

In this sample, this clone turned up a few times. The chain recombines TRBV14 with TRBJ2-1; 10 nucleotides align to TRBD1. J gave up 8 bases and V 4 bases, and 5 bases lay outside the gene matches. This CDR3 spans 14 amino acids. CDR1 SGHDN and CDR2 FVKESK come from the germline V gene. The CDR3 region has the DNA TGTGCCAGCAGCCTAGGGACAGGGGTCCATGAGCAGTTCTTC. Translating it yields CASSLGTGVHEQFF.

The chain couples TRBV9 to TRBJ2-3; 8 positions match TRBD2. The CDR3 has 16 amino acids. The germline gives CDR1 SGDLS, CDR2 YYNGEE. Trimming cost V 0 bases and J 3 bases; bases outside gene matches: 6. CDR3 nucleotide sequence: TGTGCCAGCAGCGTAGTAGGGACTAGGGAAACAGATACGCAGTATTTT. It is translated as CASSVVGTRETDTQYF.

The chain is built from TRBV2 and TRBJ2-2, with 10 positions matching TRBD2. Germline CDR1 is SNHLY and CDR2 is FYNNEI. The trim removed 4 bases at V and 0 bases at J, leaving 2 bases unmatched. There are 16 residues in the CDR3. The CDR3 loop reads CASSGSGRANTGELFF. The CDR3 DNA is TGTGCCAGCAGTGGGAGCGGGAGGGCGAACACCGGGGAGCTGTTTTTT.

This clone appeared a few times. The chain's CDR3 is CASSQETGSNQPQHF. DNA of the CDR3: TGTGCCAGCAGCCAAGAAACGGGTAGCAATCAGCCCCAGCATTTT. This chain connects TRBV3-1 (or the pseudogene TRBV3-2) to TRBJ1-5; the D is unclear. The germline CDR1 and CDR2 sequences are LGHDT and YNNKEL (reference sequence). The CDR3 length is 15 residues. Trimming removed 0 bases from V and 0 bases from J, with 6 bases in between.

This clone is a singleton in its sample. V gene TRBV10-3 combines with J gene TRBJ2-2; 16 bases match TRBD2. The length of the CDR3 is 18 residues. The J segment lost 6 bases and the V segment lost 7 bases, leaving 11 bases of the junction unmatched. Germline CDR1 ENHRY, CDR2 SYGVKD. CDR3 DNA sequence: TGTGCCATCAACCAGGGACTAGCGGGAGGGCCGTCGGCCGGGGAGCTGTTTTTT. This encodes CAINQGLAGGPSAGELFF.

The chain joins TRBV9 to TRBJ2-7, with 7 bases aligning to TRBD2. The CDR3 extends over 14 amino acids. Trimming removed 4 bases from V and 0 bases from J; junction bases left unmatched: 4. Germline lookup yields CDR1 SGDLS and CDR2 YYNGEE. In DNA, the CDR3 is TGTGCCAGCAGCACCACTAGCGTCTCCTACGAGCAGTACTTC. This translates into CASSTTSVSYEQYF. Full variable domain (rest looked up from reference TRBV9 and TRBJ2-7): DSGVTQTPKHLITATGQRVTLRCSPRSGDLSVYWYQQSLDQGLQFLIQYYNGEERAKGNILERFSAQQFPDLHSELNLSSLELGDSALYFCASSTTSVSYEQYFGPGTRLTVT.

The CDR3 reads CASRRLGETQYF. CDR3 DNA sequence: TGTGCCAGCAGGCGATTGGGTGAGACCCAGTACTTC. The chain recombines TRBV27 with TRBJ2-5; D gene uncertain. Germline V gene sequence: CDR1 MNHEY, CDR2 SMNVEV (reference sequence). V lost 6 bases and J 5 bases, leaving 10 bases between the germline ends. The CDR3 extends over 12 amino acids.

The rearrangement links TRBV27 to TRBJ1-1; TRBD1 might be the D (5 bases). V shed 5 bases and J shed 1 base, with 8 bases lying between them. Germline lookup yields CDR1 MNHEY and CDR2 SMNVEV (reference sequence). The CDR3 contains 13 residues. The CDR3 bases are TGTGCCAGCAGTGGGGGGGGGAACACTGAAGCTTTCTTT. Protein sequence: CASSGGGNTEAFF.

The V call is TRBV6-2 or TRBV6-3, the J call TRBJ1-6, with D perhaps matching TRBD1 (5 bases). Germline V gene lookup returns CDR1 MNHEY and CDR2 SVGEGT. The CDR3 has 14 amino acids. V was pared by 0 bases and J by 10 bases, with 10 bases between. The CDR3 loop is CASSYSQGGSPLHF. CDR3 sequence (DNA): TGTGCCAGCAGTTACTCGCAGGGTGGCTCACCCCTCCACTTT.

V is TRBV7-2 and J is TRBJ2-7; 9 bases map to TRBD2. The CDR3 sequence is 15 residues long. The germline V gene has CDR1 SGHTA and CDR2 FQGNSA. The trim removed 3 bases at V and 1 base at J, leaving 4 bases unmatched. The CDR3, as DNA: TGTGCCAGCAGCTTTTCTAGCGGGAATTCCTACGAGCAGTACTTC. It is translated as CASSFSSGNSYEQYF.

The V call is TRBV19, the J call TRBJ1-2; D is unclear. The germline V gene has CDR1 LNHDA and CDR2 SQIVND (reference sequence). The V end lost 5 bases, the J end lost 8 bases, and 18 bases lay between the germline ends. The CDR3 spans 14 residues. CDR3 residues: CASSPDPGGSGYTF. The CDR3 DNA sequence: TGTGCCAGTAGTCCTGATCCCGGCGGCTCCGGCTACACCTTC.

The V call is TRBV19, the J call TRBJ1-1, with D hard to call. Germline-derived CDR1 and CDR2 are LNHDA and SQIVND (reference sequence). The CDR3 runs 14 residues. V lost 7 bases to trimming and J lost 2 bases, with 14 bases between them. In DNA form, the CDR3 reads TGTGCCAGTACCGCCGGCGCCCGTAACACTGAAGCTTTCTTT. It encodes CASTAGARNTEAFF.

The rearrangement uses TRBV28 and TRBJ2-1; 8 nucleotides line up with TRBD2. Trimming took 6 bases from V and 8 from J; bases not matched to a gene: 12. CDR1 MDHEN and CDR2 SYDVKM come from the germline V gene. The CDR3 is 15 amino acids. The CDR3 DNA reads TGTGCCAGCAGAGCGGGACTAGTAGGGGGTTATGAGCAGTTCTTC. Translated: CASRAGLVGGYEQFF.

This clone was seen more than once but under ten times. The chain has TRBV5-1 and TRBJ1-2; no reliable D call. This CDR3 is built from 13 residues. The germline V gene encodes CDR1 SGHRS and CDR2 YFSETQ. The V and J ends lost 5 bases and 8 bases respectively, with 16 bases between them. CDR3 sequence: CASRMRSGNGYTF. CDR3 sequence (DNA): TGCGCCAGCAGGATGAGGTCGGGGAACGGCTACACCTTC.

The rearrangement links TRBV4-2 to TRBJ1-1; D unresolved. The germline gives CDR1 LGHNA, CDR2 YNFKEQ. The CDR3 contains 12 residues. The ends were cut back, 3 bases at V and 1 base at J, with 3 bases in the middle. Written as DNA, the CDR3 is TGTGCCAGCAGCCAGTCGAACACTGAAGCTTTCTTT. Translated: CASSQSNTEAFF.

V and J are TRBV6-6 and TRBJ1-2; D remains unclear. V gave up 4 bases and J gave up 4 bases, with 10 bases separating them. Germline V gives CDR1 MNHNY, CDR2 SVGAGI (reference sequence). CDR3 length: 13 amino acids. Here the CDR3 reads CASSSGLGYGYTF. As DNA, the CDR3 is TGTGCCAGCAGTTCCGGCCTCGGCTATGGCTACACCTTC.

V and J are TRBV5-1 and TRBJ2-7; TRBD1 aligns across 11 bases. Trimming removed 2 bases from V and 5 bases from J; junction bases left unmatched: 6. There are 15 residues in the CDR3. Germline V lookup: CDR1 SGHRS, CDR2 YFSETQ. CDR3 residues: CASSFAGQGADEQYF. Written as DNA, the CDR3 is TGCGCCAGCAGCTTTGCTGGACAGGGGGCCGACGAGCAGTACTTC.

The gene calls are TRBV6-6 and TRBJ1-2; tentatively, D is TRBD1 (5 bases). Trimming removed 2 bases from V and 8 bases from J, with 18 bases in between. CDR1 is MNHNY, CDR2 SVGAGI, per germline (reference sequence). CDR3 length: 15 residues. DNA of the CDR3: TGTGCCAGCAGTTACGCCGGGACTCAATCCTCCGGCTACACCTTC. Its translation is CASSYAGTQSSGYTF.

The chain has TRBV7-2 and TRBJ1-6; a weak D match, TRBD1 (5 bases). CDR3 length equals 12 residues. Trimming took 4 bases from V and 13 from J, leaving 11 bases between them. Germline V CDR1 and CDR2: SGHTA, FQGNSA. The CDR3 protein is CASSSGGGPLHF. The CDR3 DNA is TGTGCCAGCAGCTCCGGGGGTGGGCCCCTCCACTTT.

The chain uses TRBV11-3 and TRBJ1-2; 7 nucleotides match TRBD1. CDR3 length equals 14 residues. Germline-derived CDR1 and CDR2 are SGHNT and YENEEA. V gave up 2 bases and J gave up 3 bases; unmatched junction bases: 3. This CDR3 reads CASSLNQGDYGYTF. The CDR3 nucleotides are TGTGCCAGCAGCTTAAATCAGGGGGACTATGGCTACACCTTC.

The chain uses TRBV7-2 and TRBJ2-2, with D perhaps TRBD2 (6 bases). The CDR3 has 12 residues. Germline V gene sequence: CDR1 SGHTA, CDR2 FQGNSA. Trimming stripped 7 bases from V and 6 bases from J, with 9 bases between. The CDR3 protein is CASNRRAGELFF. In nucleotides, the CDR3 is TGTGCCAGCAACCGGAGGGCCGGGGAGCTGTTTTTT.

The genes are TRBV13 and TRBJ2-1; the match to TRBD1 covers 12 bases. J lost 9 bases, V lost 0 bases, and 6 bases had no gene match. Germline CDR1 is PRHDT and CDR2 is FYEKMQ (reference sequence). The CDR3 sequence is 16 residues long. CDR3 amino acids: CASSLGPGQGASEQFF. The CDR3 region has the DNA TGTGCCAGCAGCTTAGGGCCGGGACAGGGGGCTAGTGAGCAGTTCTTC.

The chain carries TRBV5-1 and TRBJ1-6, with 9 bases lining up with TRBD1. Germline values: CDR1 SGHRS, CDR2 YFSETQ. The junction had 2 bases not matched to a gene; V was cut back by 5 bases and J by 5 bases. The CDR3 covers 14 residues. The CDR3 protein is CASRWTGDNSPLHF. The CDR3 DNA is TGCGCCAGCAGATGGACAGGGGATAATTCACCCCTCCACTTT.

The chain has TRBV3-1 (or the pseudogene TRBV3-2) and TRBJ2-3; 15 bases match TRBD2. With 6 bases clipped from V and 2 bases from J, the junction kept 6 bases outside the gene matches. The CDR3 is 17 residues long. Germline-derived CDR1 and CDR2 are LGHDT and YNNKEL (reference sequence). CDR3 amino acids: CASRGLAGGRPTDTQYF. The CDR3 coding sequence is TGTGCCAGCAGGGGACTAGCGGGGGGACGTCCCACAGATACGCAGTATTTT.

The chain links TRBV7-8 to TRBJ1-5; D is undetermined. CDR3 length equals 13 residues. Germline V gene lookup returns CDR1 SGHVS and CDR2 FQNEAQ. The germline V and J ends were trimmed by 1 base and 7 bases, with 8 bases remaining between them. Here the CDR3 reads CASSLETVQPQHF. CDR3 nucleotide sequence: TGTGCCAGCAGCTTAGAAACGGTCCAGCCCCAGCATTTT.